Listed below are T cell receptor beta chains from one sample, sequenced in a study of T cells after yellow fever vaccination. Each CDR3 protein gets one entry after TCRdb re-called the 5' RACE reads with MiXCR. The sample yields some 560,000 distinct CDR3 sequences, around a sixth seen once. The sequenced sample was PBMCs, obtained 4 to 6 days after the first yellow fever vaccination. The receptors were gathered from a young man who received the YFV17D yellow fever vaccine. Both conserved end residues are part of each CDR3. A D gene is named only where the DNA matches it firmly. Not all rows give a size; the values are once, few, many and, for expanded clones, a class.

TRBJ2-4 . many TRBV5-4 TGTGCCAGCAGCTCCGGGGGTAGAGACAACATTCAGTACTTC CASSSGGRDNIQYF
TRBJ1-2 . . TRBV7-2 TGTGCCAGCAGACCTCCGGGGCTAAACTATGGCTACACCTTC CASRPPGLNYGYTF
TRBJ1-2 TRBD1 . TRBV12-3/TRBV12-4 TGTGCCAGCAGTCTAATGACAGGGTGGAATGGCTACACCTTC CASSLMTGWNGYTF
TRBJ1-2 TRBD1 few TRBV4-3 TGCGCCAGCAGCCAAGAAGACAGGGGGGCTAACTATGGCTACACCTTC CASSQEDRGANYGYTF
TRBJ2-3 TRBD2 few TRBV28 TGTGCCACACGAAGCGGGGGGGAGGATACGCAGTATTTT CATRSGGEDTQYF
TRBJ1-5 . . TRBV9 TGTGCCAGCAGCGCCGGGGAGAATCAGCCCCAGCATTTT CASSAGENQPQHF
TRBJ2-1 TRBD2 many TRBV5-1 TGCGCCAGCAGCTTCACGGGGGGGAATAATGAGCAGTTCTTC CASSFTGGNNEQFF
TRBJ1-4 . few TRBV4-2 TGTGCCAGCAGCCAAGATAGGCAGAGCGGACTGTTTTTT CASSQDRQSGLFF
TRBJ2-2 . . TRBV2 TGTGCCAGCACCGAGGGCGGGGCCCCCTGGGAGCTGTTTTTT CASTEGGAPWELFF
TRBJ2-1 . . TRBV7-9 TGTGCCAGCAGCTTAGCAAGGGGCCGGGGGTTATATGAGCAGTTCTTC CASSLARGRGLYEQFF
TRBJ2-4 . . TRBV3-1 TGTGCCAGCAGCCCCCCGCAAGGAAACATTCAGTACTTC CASSPPQGNIQYF
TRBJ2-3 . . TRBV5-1 TGCGCCAGCACTGACCCGGGCAGACGCACAGATACGCAGTATTTT CASTDPGRRTDTQYF
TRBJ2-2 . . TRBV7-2 TGTGCCAGCAGCCTACGTGCGGGGGCAGGAGGCGGGGAGCTGTTTTTT CASSLRAGAGGGELFF
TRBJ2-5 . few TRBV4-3 TGCGCCAGCAGCCAAGAAAGGGTTGGGACCCAGTACTTC CASSQERVGTQYF
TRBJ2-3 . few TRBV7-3 TGTGCCAGCAGCTGGAACGGGGCAAGCACAGATACGCAGTATTTT CASSWNGASTDTQYF
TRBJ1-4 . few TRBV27 TGTGCCAGCAGTTTAGGGTATCGATCTTATAATGAAAAACTGTTTTTT CASSLGYRSYNEKLFF
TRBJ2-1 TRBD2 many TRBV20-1 TGCAGTGCGCGGAGCGGGGGGGCAAATGAGCAGTTCTTC CSARSGGANEQFF
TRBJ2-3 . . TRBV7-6 TGTGCCAGCAGCTTAAGCCGACAGACAGATACGCAGTATTTT CASSLSRQTDTQYF
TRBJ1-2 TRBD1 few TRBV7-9 TGTGCCAGCAGCCAATTTGGACAGGGGATTAGCTACACCTTC CASSQFGQGISYTF
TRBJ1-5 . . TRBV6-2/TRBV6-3 TGTGCCAGCAGAAGAATTACAGGGTACAGCAATCAGCCCCAGCATTTT CASRRITGYSNQPQHF
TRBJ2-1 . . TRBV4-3 TGCGCCAGCAGCCAAGTGGATAGGGCCTACAATGAGCAGTTCTTC CASSQVDRAYNEQFF
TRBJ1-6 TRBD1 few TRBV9 TGTGCCAGCGGACAAGACAGGGACGGCCCCTATAATTCACCCCTCCACTTT CASGQDRDGPYNSPLHF
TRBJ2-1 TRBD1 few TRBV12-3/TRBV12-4 TGTGCCAGCAGCGCATCCGGACAGGGCGGCAATGAGCAGTTCTTC CASSASGQGGNEQFF
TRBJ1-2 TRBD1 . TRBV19 TGTGCCAGTACCCCGACAGGGTACGGTGGCTACACCTTC CASTPTGYGGYTF
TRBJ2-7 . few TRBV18 TGTGCCAGCTCATCCCTTTCGACTAGAAGGGCCGAGCAGTACTTC CASSSLSTRRAEQYF
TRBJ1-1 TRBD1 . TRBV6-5 TGTGCCAGCAGTTACCCAGGGACAGGCACTGAAGCTTTCTTT CASSYPGTGTEAFF
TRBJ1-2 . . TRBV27 TGTGCCAGCAGTTTATCGCCAGGGCTAGCTAACTATGGCTACACCTTC CASSLSPGLANYGYTF
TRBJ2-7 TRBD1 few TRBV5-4 TGTGCCAGCAGCCCAGGGGACAGGGGAAGATTGGAGCAGTACTTC CASSPGDRGRLEQYF
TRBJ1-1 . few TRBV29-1 TGCAGCGTTGCGGATTGGCTGCAAAACGGAGCTTTCTTT CSVADWLQNGAFF
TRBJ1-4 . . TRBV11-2 TGTGCCAGCAGCACAAACCCCGATGAAAAACTGTTTTTT CASSTNPDEKLFF
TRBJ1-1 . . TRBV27 TGTGCCAGCAGTTTGGGAACGGCCGGGAACACTGAAGCTTTCTTT CASSLGTAGNTEAFF
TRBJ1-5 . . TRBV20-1 TGCTGTGCTAGAGTTCCACGGGGCCCTGAGGATCAGCCCCAGCATTTT CCARVPRGPEDQPQHF
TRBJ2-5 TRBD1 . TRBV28 TGTGCCACCCGGGACAGGGGAAAGACCCAGTACTTC CATRDRGKTQYF
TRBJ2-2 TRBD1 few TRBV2 TGTGCCAGCAGTATTCGGACAGGGAACACCGGGGAGCTGTTTTTT CASSIRTGNTGELFF
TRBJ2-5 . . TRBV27 TGTGCCAGCAGTGGGACGGCGGGTTTTAAGGGGAAGACCCAGTACTTC CASSGTAGFKGKTQYF
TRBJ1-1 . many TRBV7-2 TGTGCCAGCAGCCGCGGGGGGATGAACACTGAAGCTTTCTTT CASSRGGMNTEAFF
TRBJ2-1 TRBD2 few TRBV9 TGTGCCAGCAGCGGGGCTAGCGGGGGATACTCCTACAATGAGCAGTTCTTC CASSGASGGYSYNEQFF
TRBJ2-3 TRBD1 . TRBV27 TGTGCCAGCACTTCAGGACAGGGGGGAGATACGCAGTATTTT CASTSGQGGDTQYF
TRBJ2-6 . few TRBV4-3 TGCGCCAGCAGCCAAGATTCTGCGGGATCCGGCGTCCTGACTTTC CASSQDSAGSGVLTF
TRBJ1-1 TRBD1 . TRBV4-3 TGCGCCAGCAGCCAAGCTGACAGGGCTCTCACTGAAGCTTTCTTT CASSQADRALTEAFF
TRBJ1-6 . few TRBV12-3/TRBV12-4 TGTGCCAGCAGTTTCTGGCAGGGGCGCTCACCCCTCCACTTT CASSFWQGRSPLHF
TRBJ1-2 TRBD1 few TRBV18 TGTGCCAGCTCACCAAACGGACAGGCCAACTATGGCTACACCTTC CASSPNGQANYGYTF
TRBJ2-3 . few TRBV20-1 TGCAGTGCTAGAGTCGGGGACATCCGGCTCGAGCAGTATTTT CSARVGDIRLEQYF
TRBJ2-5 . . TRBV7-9 TGTGCCAGCAGCTTATTCGCAGGGAGACAAGAGACCCAGTACTTC CASSLFAGRQETQYF
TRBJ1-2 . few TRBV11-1 TGTGCCAGCAGCGGCTCAGGGGCCTATGGCTACACCTTC CASSGSGAYGYTF
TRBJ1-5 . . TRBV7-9 TGTGCCAGCAGCTTAGCCCCCACAGGTAGCAATCAGCCCCAGCATTTT CASSLAPTGSNQPQHF
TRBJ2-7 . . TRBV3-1 TGTGCCAGCAGCCAACGCCGGACTAACTACGAGCAGTACTTC CASSQRRTNYEQYF